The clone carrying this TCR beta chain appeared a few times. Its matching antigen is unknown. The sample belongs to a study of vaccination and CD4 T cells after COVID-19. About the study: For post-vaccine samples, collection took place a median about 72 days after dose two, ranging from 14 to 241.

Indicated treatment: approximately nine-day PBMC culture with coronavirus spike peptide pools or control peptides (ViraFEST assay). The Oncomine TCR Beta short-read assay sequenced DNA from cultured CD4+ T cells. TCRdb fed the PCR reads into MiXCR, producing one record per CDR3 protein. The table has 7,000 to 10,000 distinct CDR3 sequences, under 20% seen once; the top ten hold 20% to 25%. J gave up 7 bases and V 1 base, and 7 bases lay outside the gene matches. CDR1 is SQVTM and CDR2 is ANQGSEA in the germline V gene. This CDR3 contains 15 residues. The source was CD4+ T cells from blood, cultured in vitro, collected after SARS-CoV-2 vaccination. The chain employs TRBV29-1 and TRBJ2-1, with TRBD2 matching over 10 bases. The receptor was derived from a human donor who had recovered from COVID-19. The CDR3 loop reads CSVEGASGRRNEQFF. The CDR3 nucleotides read TGCAGCGTTGAAGGGGCTAGCGGGAGACGGAATGAGCAGTTCTTC.